This T cell receptor (beta chain) was sequenced in a study of cytomegalovirus exposure and HLA in healthy donors. Study-wide background: Caucasian-associated ancestry cluster membership applied to about 77% of approximately 420 genotyped donors. General study points: As immune exposure information, only CMV serostatus was available. CMV antigen specificity of a few CMV-associated chains was confirmed in vitro. DRB1 had the most TCR associations and HLA-C the fewest, a later analysis found, with rates varying by HLA locus.

CDR1 is SGHNT and CDR2 is YYREEE in the germline V gene (reference sequence). This CDR3 comprises 13 residues. Germline trimming cut 4 bases from V and 7 bases from J; bases unmatched to any gene: 7. The PCR ran on 60 Vbeta and 13 Jbeta primers. The table came from immunoSEQ multiplex PCR; TCRdb's copy has only in-frame clones and leaves some out. Of 150,000 to 200,000 clones listed, 75% to 90% were seen once; the top ten hold around 1.4%. A remark on this clone: Its antigen is unknown.

The receptor was isolated from a young woman in good health and CMV-seronegative. The rearrangement uses TRBV5-4 and TRBJ1-1; 7 bases match TRBD1. Sequencing was done on a sample of PBMCs. CDR3 region: CASSVTGQGEAFF. The CDR3 region has the DNA TGTGCCAGCAGCGTGACAGGGCAGGGTGAAGCTTTCTTT. The full variable domain, its missing parts supplied by reference TRBV5-4 and TRBJ1-1, is ETGVTQSPTHLIKTRGQQVTLRCSSQSGHNTVSWYQQALGQGPQFIFQYYREEENGRGNFPPRFSGLQFPNYSSELNVNALELDDSALYLCASSVTGQGEAFFGQGTRLTVV.